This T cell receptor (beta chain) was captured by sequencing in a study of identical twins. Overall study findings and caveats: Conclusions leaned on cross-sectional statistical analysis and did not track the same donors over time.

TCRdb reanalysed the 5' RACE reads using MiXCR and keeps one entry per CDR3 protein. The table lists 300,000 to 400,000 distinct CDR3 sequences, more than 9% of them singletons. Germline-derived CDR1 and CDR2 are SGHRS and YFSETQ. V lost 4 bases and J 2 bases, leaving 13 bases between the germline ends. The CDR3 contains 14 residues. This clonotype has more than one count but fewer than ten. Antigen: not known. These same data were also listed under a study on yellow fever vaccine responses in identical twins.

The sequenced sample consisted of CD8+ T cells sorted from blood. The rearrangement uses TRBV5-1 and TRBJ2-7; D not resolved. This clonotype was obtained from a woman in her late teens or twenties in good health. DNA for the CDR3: TGCGCCAGCAGCCCAGCTTATGAACCCTACGAGCAGTACGTC. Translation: CASSPAYEPYEQYV.